This T cell receptor (beta chain) was sequenced during a study of cytomegalovirus exposure and HLA in healthy donors (dated by TCRdb to about 2017). In terms of the full investigation: The 550 to 750 repertoires of the first cohort and the 95 to 150 validation repertoires were produced on the same platform, according to a later analysis. The study aimed to test whether signatures of past pathogen exposure could be identified by cataloging public T cell receptors. A separate validation cohort of about 110 different subjects was used in addition to the 666-subject first cohort. To predict cytomegalovirus infection status, the study brought together high-throughput TCR immunosequencing, statistical association of individual TCRs with disease status, and machine learning. What the research found in general, with its limitations: While some public TCRs were present in many individuals, most TCR sequences turned up only very rarely across donors. Of the cluster scores, roughly 95% were above 0 in a later analysis, which found that TCRs clustered in the first cohort also tended to co-occur in the 95 to 150 validation repertoires. The study gave a list of 150 to 200 TCR beta chains associated with cytomegalovirus. The authors suggested that the approach could potentially be extended to other disease states and immunological phenotypes. Cytomegalovirus status was reported to be diagnosed by the classifier with high specificity and sensitivity in both the original and validation cohorts. In vitro tests confirmed that a few of the cytomegalovirus-associated TCR beta chains recognize cytomegalovirus antigens. A later analysis lacked HLA typing for the validation cohort, so it scored co-occurrence in that cohort across all 120 repertoires.

Libraries were prepared through the immunoSEQ multiplex PCR assay. Under the source paper's analysis protocol: A statistical classification framework was built to diagnose cytomegalovirus status from the catalog of TCR beta chain sequences. TCRdb mirrors the immuneACCESS table, restricted to in-frame sequences. Some clones are absent from its copies; in checked studies, under half trace to an unresolved V gene, and the reason for the others is unknown. The V and J calls and clone size were taken over from that table, and D and trimming were inferred from the DNA. Present in this sample are approximately 300,000 clones, about nine tenths of which were seen just once. The biggest ten clones account for roughly 0.8% of the sample. The donors belonged to the validation cohort of around 110 subjects, which was separate from the roughly 680-subject first cohort. A remark on this clone: It has no known antigen specificity. Base quality data are lacking; no much larger clone is found one base away.

Trimmed from V: 0 bases; trimmed from J: 3 bases; junction bases lacking a gene match: 5. CDR1 and CDR2, per the germline V gene, are KGHSH and LQKENI. The cysteine opens and the phenylalanine closes a CDR3 of 15 amino acids. Here the CDR3 DNA is all that survives: 45 bases in frame from base 1. The rearrangement combines TRBV18 with TRBJ2-7; 7 nucleotides in the junction match TRBD2. Sequences were obtained from PBMCs. This sequence originates from a woman in her late teens or twenties in good health and CMV-seronegative. The DNA sequence reads TGTGCCAGCTCACCACCGGGCGGGAGTGGCTACGAGCAGTACTTC. Its translation is CASSPPGGSGYEQYF.